This T cell receptor (beta chain) comes out of a study of cytomegalovirus exposure and HLA in healthy donors. The CDR3 has 14 amino acids. The trim removed 4 bases at V and 0 bases at J, leaving 4 bases unmatched. Germline CDR1 reads SGHRS; CDR2 reads YFSETQ. Concerning this clone itself: Its antigen is not identified.

Study-wide results and limits: It emerged from a later analysis that several of the most significant clusters appeared to be linked to common viral pathogens. Follow-up analysis later connected one missense variant in DCLRE1C with trimming of TCR beta V- and J-genes. Analysis was performed later, and it showed HLA-associated TCR beta chains to be more clonally expanded than equally common others.

60 Vbeta and 13 Jbeta primers were used in PCR. Using immunoSEQ multiplex PCR, the repertoire was profiled, and TCRdb retains in-frame clones only, with some absent. Of about 210,000 clones in the sample, about 80% were seen once. The V gene is TRBV5-1, the J gene TRBJ2-7, with 7 positions matching TRBD1. The sequencing input was PBMCs. This sequence was found in a male donor in good health and CMV-seronegative. The CDR3 is CASSMTGTSYEQYF. CDR3 in DNA: TGCGCCAGCAGCATGACAGGGACCTCCTACGAGCAGTACTTC.